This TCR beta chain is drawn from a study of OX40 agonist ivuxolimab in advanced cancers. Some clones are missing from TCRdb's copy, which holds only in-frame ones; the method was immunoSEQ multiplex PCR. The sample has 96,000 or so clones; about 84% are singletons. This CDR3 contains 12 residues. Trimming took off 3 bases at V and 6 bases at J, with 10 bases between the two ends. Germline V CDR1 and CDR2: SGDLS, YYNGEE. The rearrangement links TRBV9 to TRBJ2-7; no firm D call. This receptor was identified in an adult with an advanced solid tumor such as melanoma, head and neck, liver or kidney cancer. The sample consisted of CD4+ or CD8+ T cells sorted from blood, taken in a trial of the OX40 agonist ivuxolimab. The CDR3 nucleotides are TGTGCCAGCAGCGCGGAGATTGGCGAGCAGTACTTC. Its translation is CASSAEIGEQYF.